The table lists the clone carrying this T cell receptor (beta chain) with many counts. The antigen remains unidentified. The data were taken from a study of post-analysis software for immune sequencing data. Unique molecular identifiers tagged the TCR beta cDNA libraries. MiXCR, applied by TCRdb to the PCR reads, yields one record per CDR3 protein. Here the sample spans hundreds of thousands of distinct CDR3 sequences, roughly 27% being singletons. Trimming stripped 0 bases from V and 6 bases from J, with 10 bases between. The CDR3 is made up of 13 amino acids. Germline assignment: CDR1 SQVTM and CDR2 ANQGSEA. Overall study results and limits: A few TRBV segments (TRBV5-6, TRBV5-1 and TRBV20-1 among them) occurred more frequently in patients than in controls.

The TCR was taken from a girl aged 10 to 17 with multiple sclerosis. This sequence joins TRBV29-1 and TRBJ2-3; D may be TRBD1 or TRBD2 (5 bases each). The material sequenced was blood. The CDR3 reads CSVEEFGTDTQYF. The CDR3 nucleotides read TGCAGCGTTGAAGAGTTTGGGACGGATACGCAGTATTTT.